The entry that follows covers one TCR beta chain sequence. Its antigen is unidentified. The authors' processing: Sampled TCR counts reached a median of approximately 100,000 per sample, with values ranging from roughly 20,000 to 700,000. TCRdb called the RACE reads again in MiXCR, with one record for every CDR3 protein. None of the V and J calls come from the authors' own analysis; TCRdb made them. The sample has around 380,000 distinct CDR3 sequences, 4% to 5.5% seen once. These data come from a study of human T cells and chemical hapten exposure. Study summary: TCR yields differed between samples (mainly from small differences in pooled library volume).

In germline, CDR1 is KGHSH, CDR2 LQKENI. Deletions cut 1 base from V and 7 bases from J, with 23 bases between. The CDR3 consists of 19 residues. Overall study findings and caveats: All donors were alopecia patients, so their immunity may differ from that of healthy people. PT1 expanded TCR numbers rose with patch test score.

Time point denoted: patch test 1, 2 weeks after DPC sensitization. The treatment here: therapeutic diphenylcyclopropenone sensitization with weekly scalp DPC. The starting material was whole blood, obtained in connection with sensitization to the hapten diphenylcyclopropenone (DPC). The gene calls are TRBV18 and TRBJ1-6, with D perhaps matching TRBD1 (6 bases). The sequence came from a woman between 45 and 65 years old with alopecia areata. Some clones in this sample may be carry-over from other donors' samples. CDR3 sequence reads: CASSPLFDPVGQWNSPLHF. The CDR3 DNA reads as TGTGCCAGCTCACCACTCTTCGACCCAGTTGGACAGTGGAATTCACCCCTCCACTTT.